This TCR beta chain appears in the sequencing data of a study of preoperative IRX-2 immunotherapy in early breast cancer. The sample's treatment: preoperative locoregional IRX-2 cytokine immunotherapy. Preoperative locoregional IRX-2 cytokine immunotherapy was tested in the phase Ib source study. Trimming took off 6 bases at V and 0 bases at J, with 12 bases between the two ends. The CDR3 is 15 residues long. Germline V CDR1 and CDR2: LNHDA, SQIVND (reference sequence). Profiling relied on immunoSEQ multiplex PCR, and the TCRdb table lists in-frame clones only, not all of them. The sample contains around 13,000 clones, approximately 91% of which appear only once.

The sample was collected from a patient treated with IRX-2 immunotherapy. The clonotype originates from a human donor with breast cancer. The chain employs TRBV19 and TRBJ2-1, with a possible D match to TRBD1 (6 bases). The CDR3 DNA follows: TGTGCCAGTAGGACAGGTACAAGCTCCTACAATGAGCAGTTCTTC. This sequence encodes CASRTGTSSYNEQFF. Variable domain in full (rest from reference TRBV19 and TRBJ2-1): DGGITQSPKYLFRKEGQNVTLSCEQNLNHDAMYWYRQDPGQGLRLIYYSQIVNDFQKGDIAEGYSVSREKKESFPLTVTSAQKNPTAFYLCASRTGTSSYNEQFFGPGTRLTVL.